One and the same sample provided the 24 T cell receptor beta chains below, sequenced in a study of blood T cell repertoires in COVID-19. The method was immunoSEQ multiplex PCR; TCRdb's version includes in-frame clones alone and lacks a portion of them. There are about 61,000 clones in the sample; 85% to 90% occur only once, and roughly 23% lies in the top ten. Sequencing used peripheral blood. Source of these receptors: a woman between 45 and 60 years old with active or convalescent COVID-19.

The chain links TRBV10-3 to TRBJ2-1; D is undetermined. The CDR3 is made up of 14 amino acids. The V end was cut by 3 bases, the J end by 5 bases, with 11 bases between. The germline V gene has CDR1 ENHRY and CDR2 SYGVKD. Here the CDR3 DNA reads TGTGCCATCAGTGATATCACTACCAACAATGAGCAGTTCTTC. Translating it yields CAISDITTNNEQFF.

The chain employs TRBV4-2 and TRBJ2-1, with TRBD2 identical over 9 bases. Germline V gives CDR1 LGHNA, CDR2 YNFKEQ. The length of the CDR3 is 15 residues. With 1 base clipped from V and 10 bases from J, the junction kept 8 bases outside the gene matches. The CDR3: CASSQGAGGLTEQFF. As DNA, the CDR3 is TGTGCCAGCAGCCAAGGTGCGGGAGGGCTGACAGAGCAGTTCTTC.

This chain's CDR3 is CASRQGPYGYTF. The DNA for the CDR3 is TGCGCCAGCCGGCAGGGGCCCTATGGCTACACCTTC. The rearrangement joins TRBV4-1 to TRBJ1-2; D possibly corresponds to TRBD1 (6 bases). V was pared by 8 bases and J by 4 bases, with 11 bases between. The CDR3 length is 12 residues. CDR1 is MGHRA, CDR2 YSYEKL, per germline.

This sequence joins TRBV27 and TRBJ2-7; TRBD2 is a possible D gene (6 bases). Germline CDR1 is MNHEY and CDR2 is SMNVEV (reference sequence). Trimming stripped 2 bases from V and 0 bases from J, with 14 bases between. This CDR3 contains 16 residues. In DNA form, the CDR3 reads TGTGCCAGCAGTTTAGTGTCGGGAGCCCTCTCCTACGAGCAGTACTTC. Protein: CASSLVSGALSYEQYF.

The chain joins TRBV11-3 to TRBJ2-2; D is perhaps TRBD1 (6 bases). Looked up from germline, CDR1 is SGHNT and CDR2 is YENEEA. V gave up 3 bases and J gave up 7 bases, with 12 bases separating them. The CDR3 spans 14 residues. The CDR3 reads CASSLNRVDGELFF. The CDR3 region has the DNA TGTGCCAGCAGCTTGAACAGGGTGGACGGGGAGCTGTTTTTT.

The J gene is TRBJ1-5, the V gene TRBV25-1, with D unresolved. Trimming took off 7 bases at V and 0 bases at J, with 19 bases between the two ends. The CDR3 is 17 amino acids. Germline CDR1 MGHDK, CDR2 SYGVNS. The CDR3 spells CASILPSPGYSNQPQHF. The CDR3 DNA reads as TGTGCCAGCATCCTCCCCTCGCCGGGATATAGCAATCAGCCCCAGCATTTT.

V usage is TRBV13 and J usage is TRBJ1-2; 9 bases line up with TRBD1. The CDR3 runs to 15 residues. V lost 5 bases and J lost 5; bases outside the gene matches: 9. Germline CDR1 reads PRHDT; CDR2 reads FYEKMQ (reference sequence). This CDR3 reads CASSAGTGTEYGYTF. In DNA, the CDR3 is TGTGCCAGCAGCGCCGGGACAGGGACGGAGTATGGCTACACCTTC.

The chain links TRBV5-1 to TRBJ1-1; D not certain. The germline CDR1 and CDR2 sequences are SGHRS and YFSETQ. The CDR3 runs to 13 residues. The V gene lost 4 bases and the J gene lost 3 bases, with 10 bases spanning the gap. CDR3 coding DNA: TGCGCCAGCAGCAACGGAGCGGACACTGAAGCTTTCTTT. The encoded protein is CASSNGADTEAFF.

The V and J genes are TRBV30 and TRBJ2-1, with 12 bases aligning to TRBD2. V lost 1 base to trimming and J lost 9 bases; unmatched junction nucleotides: 7. The germline CDR1 and CDR2 sequences are GTSNPN and SVGIG (reference sequence). This CDR3 region has 15 residues. CDR3 amino acids: CAWSERTSGITEQFF. The CDR3 region has the DNA TGTGCCTGGAGTGAGAGGACTAGCGGGATCACTGAGCAGTTCTTC. The whole variable domain, remainder taken from reference TRBV30 and TRBJ2-1, is SQTIHQWPATLVQPVGSPLSLECTVEGTSNPNLYWYRQAAGRGLQLLFYSVGIGQISSEVPQNLSASRPQDRQFILSSKKLLLSDSGFYLCAWSERTSGITEQFFGPGTRLTVL.

The chain joins TRBV6-5 to TRBJ2-7; a possible D gene is TRBD2 (5 bases). The germline gives CDR1 MNHEY, CDR2 SVGAGI. Deletions cut 5 bases from V and 2 bases from J, with 10 bases between. CDR3 length: 13 amino acids. In nucleotides, the CDR3 is TGTGCCAGCAGTCCGGGGAGCGCCTACGAGCAGTACTTC. It encodes CASSPGSAYEQYF.

This chain links TRBV9 with TRBJ2-3; 8 nucleotides agree with TRBD2. J was trimmed by 2 bases and V by 0 bases; bases with no gene match: 2. This CDR3 comprises 15 residues. The germline CDR1 and CDR2 sequences are SGDLS and YYNGEE. CDR3 bases: TGTGCCAGCAGCGTAGGCGGGGGGCTCACAGATACGCAGTATTTT. It specifies CASSVGGGLTDTQYF.

The gene calls are TRBV9 and TRBJ2-2, with 10 positions matching TRBD2. Germline CDR1 is SGDLS and CDR2 is YYNGEE. This CDR3 has 16 amino acids. V was clipped by 3 bases and J by 4 bases; unmatched bases: 6. The chain's CDR3 is CASSASGSWATGELFF. CDR3 nucleotides: TGTGCCAGCAGCGCTAGCGGGAGCTGGGCCACCGGGGAGCTGTTTTTT.

The count of this clone is one. The V gene is TRBV10-2, the J gene TRBJ2-7; 8 bases are a match to TRBD2. The V segment lost 8 bases and the J segment 0 bases; nucleotides outside the gene matches: 9. CDR1 is WSHSY, CDR2 SAAADI, per germline. This CDR3 spans 15 amino acids. DNA for the CDR3: TGCGCCAGCTCCCTTCAGAGCGGGAGCTCCTACGAGCAGTACTTC. Translation: CASSLQSGSSYEQYF.

This sequence joins TRBV5-1 and TRBJ2-2; TRBD2 is a possible D gene (6 bases). The CDR3 sequence is 16 residues long. In germline, CDR1 is SGHRS, CDR2 YFSETQ. The germline V and J ends were trimmed by 0 bases and 1 base, with 10 bases remaining between them. The CDR3 DNA follows: TGCGCCAGCAGCTTGGCCCGCGGGGTGAACACCGGGGAGCTGTTTTTT. It yields the protein CASSLARGVNTGELFF.

The rearrangement uses TRBV5-4 and TRBJ2-5, with D tentatively TRBD2 (5 bases). CDR1 is SGHNT, CDR2 YYREEE, per germline (reference sequence). The CDR3 has 13 amino acids. V lost 4 bases and J 5 bases, leaving 12 bases between the germline ends. CDR3 protein: CASSGEPPETQYF. Written as DNA, the CDR3 is TGTGCCAGCAGCGGGGAGCCCCCGGAGACCCAGTACTTC. Supplemented by reference TRBV5-4 and TRBJ2-5, the full variable domain reads ETGVTQSPTHLIKTRGQQVTLRCSSQSGHNTVSWYQQALGQGPQFIFQYYREEENGRGNFPPRFSGLQFPNYSSELNVNALELDDSALYLCASSGEPPETQYFGPGTRLLVL.

The V call is TRBV5-1, the J call TRBJ2-5, with D perhaps TRBD2 (6 bases). Deletions cut 0 bases from V and 5 bases from J, with 14 bases between. Per germline, CDR1 SGHRS and CDR2 YFSETQ. The CDR3 loop spans 15 amino acids. CDR3 protein: CASSLGGDLGETQYF. For the CDR3, the DNA is TGCGCCAGCAGCTTGGGGGGGGACCTGGGGGAGACCCAGTACTTC.

The J gene is TRBJ2-7, the V gene TRBV12-3 or TRBV12-4; the D gene is possibly TRBD1 (6 bases). V was trimmed by 3 bases and J by 5 bases, leaving 11 bases between them. The CDR3 spans 13 residues. DNA for the CDR3: TGTGCCAGCAGTTTTTTACAGGGCAACGAGCAGTACTTC. Residues: CASSFLQGNEQYF.

This chain joins TRBV6-1 and TRBJ2-3, with a tentative D call TRBD2 (5 bases). The germline V gene has CDR1 MNHNS and CDR2 SASEGT. Trimming cost V 4 bases and J 0 bases, with 14 bases left between them. This CDR3 spans 16 amino acids. CDR3 bases: TGTGCCAGCAGTGCATTTAGCGTCGCTAGCACAGATACGCAGTATTTT. Its translation: CASSAFSVASTDTQYF.

V gene TRBV7-6 combines with J gene TRBJ2-7, with unresolved D. This CDR3 is built from 14 residues. Per the germline V gene, CDR1 is SGHVS and CDR2 is FNYEAQ. The germline V and J ends were trimmed by 1 base and 4 bases, with 11 bases remaining between them. The CDR3 loop reads CASSLGDTVYEQYF. CDR3 DNA: TGTGCCAGCAGCTTAGGAGACACCGTGTACGAGCAGTACTTC.

The rearrangement uses TRBV7-2 and TRBJ2-3; D is perhaps TRBD2 (5 bases). The CDR3 sequence is 14 residues long. V dropped 5 bases and J dropped 2 bases, with 11 bases sitting between them. Germline V lookup: CDR1 SGHTA, CDR2 FQGNSA. The CDR3 protein is CASSPTEATDTQYF. CDR3 nucleotides: TGTGCCAGCAGCCCTACGGAGGCCACAGATACGCAGTATTTT.

This chain joins TRBV29-1 and TRBJ1-2; perhaps TRBD1 as D (5 bases). Trimming took 4 bases from V and 7 from J, leaving 22 bases between them. Germline CDR1 and CDR2: SQVTM and ANQGSEA. CDR3 size: 15 residues. CDR3 region: CSVVQLAIVQGGYTF. CDR3 DNA: TGCAGCGTTGTTCAGCTCGCCATTGTTCAGGGTGGCTACACCTTC.

The chain joins TRBV29-1 to TRBJ2-1, with 12 bases fitting TRBD2. Germline-derived CDR1 and CDR2 are SQVTM and ANQGSEA. CDR3 length: 16 amino acids. Losses at the gene ends were 1 base for V and 1 base for J; bases not matched to a gene: 2. CDR3 bases: TGCAGCGTTGAAGGACTAGCGGGAGAGTCCTACAATGAGCAGTTCTTC. Translated: CSVEGLAGESYNEQFF.

V usage is TRBV5-1 and J usage is TRBJ2-7, with D possibly TRBD1 on 6 matching bases. CDR1 SGHRS and CDR2 YFSETQ come from the germline V gene. CDR3 length equals 15 residues. Between the trimmed V and J ends, which lost 4 bases and 0 bases, there was a span of 14 bases. The CDR3 here is CASSLGTPSSYEQYF. The DNA for the CDR3 is TGCGCCAGCAGCCTCGGGACACCGAGCTCCTACGAGCAGTACTTC.

The rearrangement uses TRBV9 and TRBJ2-2, with TRBD1 as a possible D gene (6 bases). The V end lost 0 bases, the J end lost 0 bases, and 9 bases lay between the germline ends. CDR1 is SGDLS, CDR2 YYNGEE, per germline. The CDR3 has 16 residues. CDR3 loop: CASSVAWTANTGELFF. Here the CDR3 DNA reads TGTGCCAGCAGCGTAGCGTGGACAGCGAACACCGGGGAGCTGTTTTTT. The entire variable domain, with the rest obtained from reference TRBV9 and TRBJ2-2, is as follows: DSGVTQTPKHLITATGQRVTLRCSPRSGDLSVYWYQQSLDQGLQFLIQYYNGEERAKGNILERFSAQQFPDLHSELNLSSLELGDSALYFCASSVAWTANTGELFFGEGSRLTVL.